This T cell receptor beta chain appears in the sequencing data of a study of CD8+CD57+ T cells in acquired aplastic anemia. Study-level information: The study obtained an average of around 2.9 ug of DNA from sorted CD4+ and CD8+ cells. Whole-study results and caveats: Approximately 28 CD8+ CDR3 sequences were shared between patients and controls.

Germline V gene data show CDR1 as SGHTA and CDR2 as FQGTGA. The CDR3 spans 9 residues, counting both ends. The study profiled TCR beta VDJ and CDR3 using genomic DNA as template. TCRdb redid the calling of the reads with MiXCR, one entry per CDR3 protein. The sample comprises around 180,000 distinct CDR3 sequences, 50% to 75% of which are singletons, and less than 55% rests with the top ten. As for this clonotype: What it binds is not known. The conserved final phenylalanine or tryptophan is absent from the CDR3, which likely points to a read error. It is unclear where the CDR3 begins or ends on the DNA, so no DNA is shown, and the CDR3 is as TCRdb lists it.

This TCR was sampled from a human donor in good health. Sample: sorted CD4+, CD8+, or CD8+CD57+ T cells (not recorded which) from PBMCs. This chain links TRBV7-3 with TRBJ2-7; the table's TRBD2 call for D was not verified on the DNA. The CDR3: CASSLMIAG.